Presented here are 21 T cell receptor beta chains from one specimen sequenced in a study of cytomegalovirus exposure and HLA in healthy donors. PCR involved 60 Vbeta and 13 Jbeta primers. The method was immunoSEQ multiplex PCR; TCRdb's version includes in-frame clones alone and lacks a portion of them. The table includes about 140,000 clones, roughly 80% detected once. Material: PBMCs. Receptors were obtained from a man aged 40-49 years in good health and CMV-seronegative.

The genes are TRBV11-2 and TRBJ2-2, with a possible D match to TRBD1 (5 bases). Germline CDR1 and CDR2: SGHAT and FQNNGV. The CDR3 is 14 amino acids. The germline V and J ends were trimmed by 4 bases and 3 bases, with 9 bases remaining between them. CDR3 nucleotide sequence: TGTGCCAGCAGCTATACCAGGGACACCGGGGAGCTGTTTTTT. This codes for CASSYTRDTGELFF.

Only one count was recorded for this clone. The gene calls are TRBV5-6 and TRBJ1-1; TRBD1 agrees at 8 bases. Germline V lookup: CDR1 SGHDT, CDR2 YYEEEE. The ends lost 4 bases at V and 0 bases at J; junction bases unmatched: 2. The CDR3 sequence is 14 residues long. The CDR3 sequence is CASSRTGLNTEAFF. The CDR3 coding sequence is TGTGCCAGCAGCAGGACAGGGCTGAACACTGAAGCTTTCTTT.

The V and J genes are TRBV7-8 and TRBJ1-1, with a weak D call TRBD1 (6 bases). The germline V gene has CDR1 SGHVS and CDR2 FQNEAQ. The CDR3 is 15 amino acids. The V and J ends lost 2 bases and 3 bases respectively, with 13 bases between them. CDR3 in amino acids: CASSLLTGSDTEAFF. DNA of the CDR3: TGTGCCAGCAGCTTATTAACAGGGTCGGACACTGAAGCTTTCTTT.

This clone was seen only a few times. The gene calls are TRBV25-1 and TRBJ1-2, with D perhaps matching TRBD1 (6 bases). V lost 3 bases, J lost 8 bases, and 13 bases lay in between. The CDR3 sequence is 13 residues long. The V gene's germline CDR1 is MGHDK and CDR2 SYGVNS. The CDR3 is CASSEPGTSGYTF. The CDR3 DNA sequence: TGTGCCAGCAGTGAGCCCGGGACAAGCGGCTACACCTTC.

V and J are TRBV5-1 and TRBJ2-3, with 10 bases identical to TRBD2. Germline loops: CDR1 SGHRS, CDR2 YFSETQ. The CDR3 has 17 amino acids. With 0 bases clipped from V and 2 bases from J, the junction kept 6 bases outside the gene matches. The CDR3 nucleotides are TGCGCCAGCAGCTTGGATTTCCTAGCGGGAGACACAGATACGCAGTATTTT. This gives the protein CASSLDFLAGDTDTQYF.

The rearrangement uses TRBV10-3 and TRBJ2-1; D perhaps matches TRBD1 (6 bases). Germline CDR1 and CDR2: ENHRY and SYGVKD. The CDR3 consists of 16 residues. The ends were cut back, 6 bases at V and 6 bases at J, with 21 bases in the middle. The CDR3 loop is CAISLLAGVGGNEQFF. In DNA, the CDR3 is TGTGCCATCAGCCTCCTAGCAGGGGTTGGGGGCAATGAGCAGTTCTTC.

The chain links TRBV27 to TRBJ2-7; 7 nucleotides match TRBD1. J lost 5 bases, V lost 2 bases, and 12 bases had no gene match. Germline-derived CDR1 and CDR2 are MNHEY and SMNVEV (reference sequence). This CDR3 comprises 16 residues. The CDR3 DNA reads TGTGCCAGCAGTTTAGGAGTCGGGACAGCTCCTAACGAGCAGTACTTC. Its protein product is CASSLGVGTAPNEQYF.

The chain employs TRBV5-5 and TRBJ1-5; no reliable D call. V gave up 0 bases and J gave up 0 bases, with 7 bases separating them. The germline V gene has CDR1 SGHKS and CDR2 YYEKEE (reference sequence). The CDR3 extends over 15 amino acids. The CDR3 DNA reads TGTGCCAGCAGCTTGGACTGGTATAGCAATCAGCCCCAGCATTTT. Amino acids: CASSLDWYSNQPQHF.

This clone was found a few times. The chain is built from TRBV19 and TRBJ2-6; D possibly corresponds to TRBD2 (6 bases). The germline CDR1 and CDR2 sequences are LNHDA and SQIVND (reference sequence). The CDR3 runs 16 residues. V lost 5 bases, J lost 1 base, and 12 bases lay in between. CDR3 protein: CASSFQEGSGANVLTF. CDR3 coding DNA: TGTGCCAGTAGTTTTCAGGAGGGGTCTGGGGCCAACGTCCTGACTTTC.

V and J are TRBV11-2 and TRBJ1-6; 10 bases line up with TRBD1. The V segment lost 5 bases and the J segment 7 bases; nucleotides outside the gene matches: 8. Germline assignment: CDR1 SGHAT and CDR2 FQNNGV. The CDR3 consists of 16 residues. The CDR3 loop is CASSPNPDRGNSPLHF. The CDR3 DNA reads as TGTGCCAGCAGCCCAAATCCGGACAGGGGGAATTCACCCCTCCACTTT.

The J gene is TRBJ1-4, the V gene TRBV28; 9 positions match TRBD1. The ends lost 8 bases at V and 2 bases at J; junction bases unmatched: 6. The CDR3 length is 15 residues. The germline gives CDR1 MDHEN, CDR2 SYDVKM. CDR3 region: CASGRTGATNEKLFF. In nucleotides, the CDR3 is TGTGCCAGCGGGAGGACAGGGGCTACTAATGAAAAACTGTTTTTT.

The V and J genes are TRBV27 and TRBJ2-1; tentatively, D is TRBD1 (6 bases). CDR1 is MNHEY, CDR2 SMNVEV, per germline (reference sequence). The CDR3 is made up of 14 amino acids. Between the trimmed V and J ends, which lost 5 bases and 0 bases, there was a span of 8 bases. For the CDR3, the DNA is TGTGCCAGCAGTAAGGACAGCTCCTACAATGAGCAGTTCTTC. Its protein is CASSKDSSYNEQFF.

This clone was detected only a few times. The rearrangement uses TRBV7-3 and TRBJ2-5, with D maybe TRBD2 (5 bases). The CDR3 spans 12 residues. V was trimmed by 5 bases and J by 14 bases, leaving 18 bases between them. CDR1 SGHTA and CDR2 FQGTGA come from the germline V gene. In DNA form, the CDR3 reads TGTGCCAGCAGCGCAGACACCGGGATCCTTTACTTC. The encoded protein is CASSADTGILYF. Variable domain in full (rest from reference TRBV7-3 and TRBJ2-5): GAGVSQTPSNKVTEKGKYVELRCDPISGHTALYWYRQSLGQGPEFLIYFQGTGAADDSGLPNDRFFAVRPEGSVSTLKIQRTERGDSAVYLCASSADTGILYFGPGTRLLVL.

This rearrangement joins TRBV6-6 to TRBJ1-6; a possible D gene is TRBD1 (5 bases). Germline V lookup: CDR1 MNHNY, CDR2 SVGAGI (reference sequence). Trimming stripped 2 bases from V and 5 bases from J, with 10 bases between. The CDR3 sequence is 15 residues long. CDR3 coding DNA: TGTGCCAGCAGTTACCTTGGAGGGGATAATTCACCCCTCCACTTT. Translating gives CASSYLGGDNSPLHF.

The chain combines TRBV2 with TRBJ2-3; D may be TRBD2 (5 bases). The length of the CDR3 is 12 residues. Trimming shortened V by 11 bases and J by 5 bases, and 14 bases separated the two germline ends. Per the germline V gene, CDR1 is SNHLY and CDR2 is FYNNEI. The CDR3 bases are TGTGCCTACGCGGGCCGCCGAGATACGCAGTATTTT. Protein: CAYAGRRDTQYF.

This clone was counted a single time. Its ends do not fully match the called genes, so a read error is possible. The chain combines TRBV7-9 with TRBJ2-7, with a weak D call TRBD1 (5 bases). Germline assignment: CDR1 SEHNR and CDR2 FQNEAQ (reference sequence). This CDR3 region has 12 residues. The CDR3 spells CSSSFQGNEQYF. DNA of the CDR3: TGTTCCAGCAGCTTCCAGGGAAACGAGCAGTACTTC.

The rearrangement links TRBV5-4 to TRBJ2-7; maybe TRBD2 (5 bases). The ends were cut back, 2 bases at V and 2 bases at J, with 8 bases in the middle. Germline V gene lookup returns CDR1 SGHNT and CDR2 YYREEE (reference sequence). This CDR3 is 13 amino acids long. CDR3 in DNA: TGTGCCAGCAGCTTAGGACTCCCCTACGAGCAGTACTTC. Protein: CASSLGLPYEQYF.

V and J are TRBV2 and TRBJ2-1; 8 bases are shared with TRBD1. From germline, CDR1 is SNHLY and CDR2 FYNNEI. V dropped 8 bases and J dropped 4; count of bases not matched to a gene: 10. The length of the CDR3 is 15 residues. CDR3 loop: CASSPPRGLYNEQFF. The DNA for the CDR3 is TGTGCCAGCTCGCCCCCCAGGGGGCTGTACAATGAGCAGTTCTTC. The full variable domain, completed using reference TRBV2 and TRBJ2-1, is EPEVTQTPSHQVTQMGQEVILRCVPISNHLYFYWYRQILGQKVEFLVSFYNNEISEKSEIFDDQFSVERPDGSNFTLKIRSTKLEDSAMYFCASSPPRGLYNEQFFGPGTRLTVL.

The chain is built from TRBV5-1 and TRBJ1-3; D not certain. Germline CDR1 is SGHRS and CDR2 is YFSETQ. CDR3 length equals 13 residues. The V and J ends lost 5 bases and 3 bases respectively, with 9 bases between them. CDR3 DNA: TGCGCCAGCAGTACTGTGCTTGGAAACACCATATATTTT. It yields the protein CASSTVLGNTIYF.

This clone was recorded once. This rearrangement joins TRBV19 to TRBJ2-1; 7 bases agree with TRBD1. Trimming removed 5 bases from V and 1 base from J; junction bases left unmatched: 8. The CDR3 has 16 residues. Germline values: CDR1 LNHDA, CDR2 SQIVND (reference sequence). The CDR3 region is CASSFTGVRSYNEQFF. CDR3 nucleotide sequence: TGTGCCAGTAGTTTCACAGGGGTGAGGTCCTACAATGAGCAGTTCTTC.

The chain recombines TRBV7-2 with TRBJ2-1; 10 nucleotides match TRBD1. V shed 5 bases, J shed 6 bases, and the junction held 1 base outside the gene matches. The CDR3 has 13 amino acids. CDR1 and CDR2 (germline): SGHTA, FQGNSA. The CDR3, as DNA: TGTGCCAGCAGCCGGACAGGGGGCAATGAGCAGTTCTTC. Residues: CASSRTGGNEQFF.